These T cell receptor beta chains were read from a single sample in a study of beta chain features in type 1 diabetes. TCRdb's table, derived via immunoSEQ multiplex PCR, lists solely in-frame clones and lacks some. The sample has fewer than 650,000 clones; around a sixth are singletons. Sequencing input: naive CD4+ T cells from blood. The receptors come from a man aged 18 to 29 in good health. Each CDR3 is given with its conserved first and last residue. The D gene is left open where the match is weak. Some rows mark clone size as missing; the rest say once, few, many or name a class of expanded clone.

V gene: TRBV21-1
D gene: -
clone size: -
J gene: TRBJ2-1
CDR3 protein: CASSPSVRDRGGDEQFF
CDR3 DNA: TGTGCCAGCAGCCCGAGCGTCCGGGACAGGGGAGGCGATGAGCAGTTCTTC

V gene: TRBV6-1
D gene: TRBD1
clone size: -
J gene: TRBJ1-5
CDR3 protein: CASKRGGGGNQPQHF
CDR3 DNA: TGTGCCAGCAAAAGAGGAGGGGGCGGCAATCAGCCCCAGCATTTT

V gene: TRBV27
D gene: TRBD2
clone size: -
J gene: TRBJ2-1
CDR3 protein: CASRPSGGGNEQFF
CDR3 DNA: TGTGCCAGCAGACCTAGCGGGGGAGGGAATGAGCAGTTCTTC

V gene: TRBV10-3
D gene: -
clone size: few
J gene: TRBJ2-7
CDR3 protein: CAISESDRLWYEQYF
CDR3 DNA: TGTGCCATCAGTGAGTCTGACAGGCTCTGGTACGAGCAGTACTTC

V gene: TRBV5-4
D gene: -
clone size: -
J gene: TRBJ2-5
CDR3 protein: CASSTPSQETQYF
CDR3 DNA: TGTGCCAGCAGCACCCCATCCCAAGAGACCCAGTACTTC

V gene: TRBV19
D gene: -
clone size: -
J gene: TRBJ1-2
CDR3 protein: CASSIDRANYGYTF
CDR3 DNA: TGTGCCAGTAGTATAGACAGGGCCAACTATGGCTACACCTTC

V gene: TRBV25-1
D gene: TRBD1
clone size: -
J gene: TRBJ1-1
CDR3 protein: CASRGQGWTEAFF
CDR3 DNA: TGTGCCAGCAGGGGACAGGGGTGGACTGAAGCTTTCTTT

V gene: TRBV7-2
D gene: -
clone size: -
J gene: TRBJ1-3
CDR3 protein: CASSSWTSGNTIYF
CDR3 DNA: TGTGCCAGCAGTTCCTGGACCTCTGGAAACACCATATATTTT

V gene: TRBV4-3
D gene: TRBD2
clone size: -
J gene: TRBJ2-7
CDR3 protein: CASSQGRLAETYEQYF
CDR3 DNA: TGCGCCAGCAGCCAAGGTCGACTAGCGGAGACCTACGAGCAGTACTTC

V gene: TRBV19
D gene: -
clone size: -
J gene: TRBJ2-2
CDR3 protein: CASRSTGELFF
CDR3 DNA: TGTGCCAGTAGATCGACCGGGGAGCTGTTTTTT